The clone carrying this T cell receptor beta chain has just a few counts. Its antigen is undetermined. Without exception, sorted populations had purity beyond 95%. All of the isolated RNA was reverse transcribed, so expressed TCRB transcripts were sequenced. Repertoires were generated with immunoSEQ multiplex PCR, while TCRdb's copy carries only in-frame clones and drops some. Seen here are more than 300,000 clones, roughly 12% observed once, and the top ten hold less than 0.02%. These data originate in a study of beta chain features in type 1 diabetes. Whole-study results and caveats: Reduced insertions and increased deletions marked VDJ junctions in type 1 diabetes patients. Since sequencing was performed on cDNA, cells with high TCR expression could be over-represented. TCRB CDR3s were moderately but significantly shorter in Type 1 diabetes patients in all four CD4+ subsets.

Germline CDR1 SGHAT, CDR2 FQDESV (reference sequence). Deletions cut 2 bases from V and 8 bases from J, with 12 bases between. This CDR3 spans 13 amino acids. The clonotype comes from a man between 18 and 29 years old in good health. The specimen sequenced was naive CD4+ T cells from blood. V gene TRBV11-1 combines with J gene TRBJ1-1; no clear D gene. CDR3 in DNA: TGTGCCAGCAGCTTACTTGAGGGAATAGAAGCTTTCTTT. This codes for CASSLLEGIEAFF.